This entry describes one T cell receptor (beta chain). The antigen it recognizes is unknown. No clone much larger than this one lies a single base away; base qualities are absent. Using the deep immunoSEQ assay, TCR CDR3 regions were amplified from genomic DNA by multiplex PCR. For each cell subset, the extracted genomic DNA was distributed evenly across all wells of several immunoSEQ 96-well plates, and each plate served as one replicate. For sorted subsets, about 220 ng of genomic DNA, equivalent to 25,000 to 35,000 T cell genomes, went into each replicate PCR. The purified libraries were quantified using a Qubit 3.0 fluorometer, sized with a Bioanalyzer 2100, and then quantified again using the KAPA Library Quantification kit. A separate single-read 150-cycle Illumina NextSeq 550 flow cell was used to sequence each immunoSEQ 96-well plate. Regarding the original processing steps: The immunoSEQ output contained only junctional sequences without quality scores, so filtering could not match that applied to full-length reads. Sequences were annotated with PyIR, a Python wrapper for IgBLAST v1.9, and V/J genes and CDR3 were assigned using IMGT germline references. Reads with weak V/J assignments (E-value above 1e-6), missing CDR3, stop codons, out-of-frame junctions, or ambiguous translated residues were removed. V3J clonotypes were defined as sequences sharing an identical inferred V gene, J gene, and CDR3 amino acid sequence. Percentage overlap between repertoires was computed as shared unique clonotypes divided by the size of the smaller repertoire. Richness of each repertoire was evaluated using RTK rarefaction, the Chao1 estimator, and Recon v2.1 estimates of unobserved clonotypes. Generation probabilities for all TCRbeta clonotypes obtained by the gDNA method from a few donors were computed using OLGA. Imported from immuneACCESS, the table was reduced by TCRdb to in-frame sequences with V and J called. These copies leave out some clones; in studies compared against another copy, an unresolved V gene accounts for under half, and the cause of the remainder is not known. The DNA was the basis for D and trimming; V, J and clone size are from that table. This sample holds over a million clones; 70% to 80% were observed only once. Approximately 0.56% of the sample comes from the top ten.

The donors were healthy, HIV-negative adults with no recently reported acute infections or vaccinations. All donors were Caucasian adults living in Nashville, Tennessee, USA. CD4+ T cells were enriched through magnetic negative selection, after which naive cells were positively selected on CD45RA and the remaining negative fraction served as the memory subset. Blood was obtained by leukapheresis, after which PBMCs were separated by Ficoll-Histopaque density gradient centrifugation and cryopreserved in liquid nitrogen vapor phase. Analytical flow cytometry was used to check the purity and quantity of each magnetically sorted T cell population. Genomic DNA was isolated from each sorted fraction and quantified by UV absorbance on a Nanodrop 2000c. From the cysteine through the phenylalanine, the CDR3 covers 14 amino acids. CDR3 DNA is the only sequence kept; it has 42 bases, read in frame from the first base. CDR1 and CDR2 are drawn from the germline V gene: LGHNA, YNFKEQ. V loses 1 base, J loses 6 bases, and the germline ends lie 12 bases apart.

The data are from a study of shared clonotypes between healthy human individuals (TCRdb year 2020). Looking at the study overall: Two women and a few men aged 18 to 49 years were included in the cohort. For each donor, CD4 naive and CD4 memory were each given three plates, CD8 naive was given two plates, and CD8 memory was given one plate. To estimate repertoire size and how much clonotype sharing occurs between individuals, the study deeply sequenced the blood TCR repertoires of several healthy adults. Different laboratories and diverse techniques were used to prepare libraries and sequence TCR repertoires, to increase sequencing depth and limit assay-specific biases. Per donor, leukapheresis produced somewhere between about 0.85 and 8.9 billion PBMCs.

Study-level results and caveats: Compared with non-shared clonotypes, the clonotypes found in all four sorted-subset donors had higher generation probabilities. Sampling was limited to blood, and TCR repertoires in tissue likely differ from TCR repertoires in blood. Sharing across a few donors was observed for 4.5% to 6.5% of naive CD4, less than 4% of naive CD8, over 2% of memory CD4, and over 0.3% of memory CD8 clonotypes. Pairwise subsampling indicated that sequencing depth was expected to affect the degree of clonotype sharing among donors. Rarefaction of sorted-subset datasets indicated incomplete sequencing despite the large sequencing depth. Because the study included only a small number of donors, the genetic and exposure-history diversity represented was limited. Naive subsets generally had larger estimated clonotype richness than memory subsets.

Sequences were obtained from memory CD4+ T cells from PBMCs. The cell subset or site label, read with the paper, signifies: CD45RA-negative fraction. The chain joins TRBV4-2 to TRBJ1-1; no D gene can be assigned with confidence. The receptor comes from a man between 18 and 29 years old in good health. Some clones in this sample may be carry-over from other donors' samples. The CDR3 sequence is CASSQGERRPEAFF. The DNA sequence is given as TGTGCCAGCAGCCAAGGGGAAAGAAGGCCTGAAGCTTTCTTT.